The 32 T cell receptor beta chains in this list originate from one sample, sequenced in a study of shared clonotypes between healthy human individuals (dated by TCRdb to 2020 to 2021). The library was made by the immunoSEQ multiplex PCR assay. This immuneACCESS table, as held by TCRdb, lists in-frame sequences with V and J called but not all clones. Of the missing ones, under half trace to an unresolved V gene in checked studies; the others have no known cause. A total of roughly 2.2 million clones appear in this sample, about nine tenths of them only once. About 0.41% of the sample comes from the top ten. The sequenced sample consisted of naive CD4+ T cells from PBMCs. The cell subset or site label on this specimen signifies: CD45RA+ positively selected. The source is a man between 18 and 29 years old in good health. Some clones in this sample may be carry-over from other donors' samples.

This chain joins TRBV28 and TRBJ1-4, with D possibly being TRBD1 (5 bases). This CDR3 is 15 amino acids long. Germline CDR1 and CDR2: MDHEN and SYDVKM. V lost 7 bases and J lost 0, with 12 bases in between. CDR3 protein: CASTPGGATNEKLFF. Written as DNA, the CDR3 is TGTGCCAGCACCCCCGGGGGGGCAACTAATGAAAAACTGTTTTTT. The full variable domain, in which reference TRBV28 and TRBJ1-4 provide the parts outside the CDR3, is DVKVTQSSRYLVKRTGEKVFLECVQDMDHENMFWYRQDPGLGLRLIYFSYDVKMKEKGDIPEGYSVSREKKERFSLILESASTNQTSMYLCASTPGGATNEKLFFGSGTQLSVL.

CDR3 residues: CASSLKTGHPEQYF. The CDR3 coding sequence is TGTGCCAGCAGCTTGAAGACAGGGCACCCCGAGCAGTACTTC. V gene TRBV5-4 combines with J gene TRBJ2-7, with 7 bases matching TRBD1. CDR3 length: 14 amino acids. V shed 1 base, J shed 6 bases, and the junction held 7 bases outside the gene matches. Germline V gene data show CDR1 as SGHNT and CDR2 as YYREEE (reference sequence). The full variable domain, completed using reference TRBV5-4 and TRBJ2-7, is ETGVTQSPTHLIKTRGQQVTLRCSSQSGHNTVSWYQQALGQGPQFIFQYYREEENGRGNFPPRFSGLQFPNYSSELNVNALELDDSALYLCASSLKTGHPEQYFGPGTRLTVT.

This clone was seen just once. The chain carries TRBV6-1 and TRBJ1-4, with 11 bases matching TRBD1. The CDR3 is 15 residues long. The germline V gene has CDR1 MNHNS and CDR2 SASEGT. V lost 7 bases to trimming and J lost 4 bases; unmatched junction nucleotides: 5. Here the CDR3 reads CASTKDRGHNEKLFF. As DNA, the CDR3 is TGTGCCAGCACCAAGGACAGGGGGCATAATGAAAAACTGTTTTTT.

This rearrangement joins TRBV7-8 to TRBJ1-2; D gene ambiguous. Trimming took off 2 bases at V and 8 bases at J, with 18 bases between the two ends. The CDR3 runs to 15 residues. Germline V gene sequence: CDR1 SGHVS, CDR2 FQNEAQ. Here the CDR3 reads CASSLPGSSPGGYTF. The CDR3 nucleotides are TGTGCCAGCAGCTTACCCGGGTCTTCACCGGGAGGCTACACCTTC.

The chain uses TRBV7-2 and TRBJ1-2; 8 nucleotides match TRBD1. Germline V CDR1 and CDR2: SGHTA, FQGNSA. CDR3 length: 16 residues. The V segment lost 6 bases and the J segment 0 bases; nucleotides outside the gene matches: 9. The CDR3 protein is CASSRTGGLANYGYTF. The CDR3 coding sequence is TGTGCCAGCAGTCGTACAGGGGGTTTAGCTAACTATGGCTACACCTTC. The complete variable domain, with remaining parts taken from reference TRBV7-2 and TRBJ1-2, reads GAGVSQSPSNKVTEKGKDVELRCDPISGHTALYWYRQSLGQGLEFLIYFQGNSAPDKSGLPSDRFSAERTGGSVSTLTIQRTQQEDSAVYLCASSRTGGLANYGYTFGSGTRLTVV.

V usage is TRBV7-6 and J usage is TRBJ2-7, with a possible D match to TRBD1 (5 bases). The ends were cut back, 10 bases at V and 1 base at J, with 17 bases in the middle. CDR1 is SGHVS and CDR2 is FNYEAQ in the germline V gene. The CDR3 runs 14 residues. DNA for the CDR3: TGTGCCACGTCCCAGGGCCCTCCATCCTACGAGCAGTACTTC. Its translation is CATSQGPPSYEQYF.

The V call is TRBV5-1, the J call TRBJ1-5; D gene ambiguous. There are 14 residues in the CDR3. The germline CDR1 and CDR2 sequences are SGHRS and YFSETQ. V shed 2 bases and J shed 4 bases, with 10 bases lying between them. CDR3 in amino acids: CASSFGGLNQPQHF. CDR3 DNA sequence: TGCGCCAGCAGCTTTGGAGGCTTAAATCAGCCCCAGCATTTT.

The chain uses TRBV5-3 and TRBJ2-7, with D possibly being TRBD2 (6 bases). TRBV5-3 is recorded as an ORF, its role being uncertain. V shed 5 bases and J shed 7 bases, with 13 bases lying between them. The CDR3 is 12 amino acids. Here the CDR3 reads CARSRFGGEQYF. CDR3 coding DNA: TGTGCCAGAAGTCGTTTTGGGGGGGAGCAGTACTTC.

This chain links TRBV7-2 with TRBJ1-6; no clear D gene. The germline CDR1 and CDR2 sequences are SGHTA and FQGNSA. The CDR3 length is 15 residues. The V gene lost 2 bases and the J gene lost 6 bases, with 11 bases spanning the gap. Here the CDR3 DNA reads TGTGCCAGCAGCTTAAACAGACCGGGTAATTCACCCCTCCACTTT. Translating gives CASSLNRPGNSPLHF.

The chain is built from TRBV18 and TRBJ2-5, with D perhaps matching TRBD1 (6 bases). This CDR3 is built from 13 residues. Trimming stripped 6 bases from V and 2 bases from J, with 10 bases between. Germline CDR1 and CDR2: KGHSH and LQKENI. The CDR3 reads CASSGQHQETQYF. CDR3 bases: TGTGCCAGCTCCGGACAGCATCAAGAGACCCAGTACTTC.

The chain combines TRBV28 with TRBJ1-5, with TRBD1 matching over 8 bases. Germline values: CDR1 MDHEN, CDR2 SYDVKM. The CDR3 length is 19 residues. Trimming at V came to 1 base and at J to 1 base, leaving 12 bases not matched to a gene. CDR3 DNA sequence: TGTGCCAGCAGTTTATACCCCCTATTGCGACAGGGGAGCAATCAGCCCCAGCATTTT. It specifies CASSLYPLLRQGSNQPQHF.

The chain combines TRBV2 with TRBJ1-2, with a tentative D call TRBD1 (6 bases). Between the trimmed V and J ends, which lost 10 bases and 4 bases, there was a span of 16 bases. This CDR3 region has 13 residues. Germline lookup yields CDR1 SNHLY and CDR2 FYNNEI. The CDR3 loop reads CATNRELGYGYTF. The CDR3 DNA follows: TGTGCCACCAACAGGGAACTAGGCTATGGCTACACCTTC.

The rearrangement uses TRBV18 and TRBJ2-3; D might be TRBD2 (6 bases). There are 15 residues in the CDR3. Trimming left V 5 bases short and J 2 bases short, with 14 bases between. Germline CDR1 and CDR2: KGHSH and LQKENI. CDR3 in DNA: TGTGCCAGCTCAGACCGTAGCGGAAACACAGATACGCAGTATTTT. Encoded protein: CASSDRSGNTDTQYF.

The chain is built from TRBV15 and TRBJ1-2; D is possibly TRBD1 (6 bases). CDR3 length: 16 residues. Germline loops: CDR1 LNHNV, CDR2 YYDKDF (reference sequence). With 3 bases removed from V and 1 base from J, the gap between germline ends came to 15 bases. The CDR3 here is CATSSGQTSGNYGYTF. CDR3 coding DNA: TGTGCCACCAGCAGTGGACAGACCAGCGGTAACTATGGCTACACCTTC.

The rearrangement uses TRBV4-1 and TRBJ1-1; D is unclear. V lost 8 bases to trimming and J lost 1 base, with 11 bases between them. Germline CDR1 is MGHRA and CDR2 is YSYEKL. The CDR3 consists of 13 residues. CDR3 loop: CASRDLGNTEAFF. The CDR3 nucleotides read TGCGCCAGCCGAGACCTGGGGAACACTGAAGCTTTCTTT.

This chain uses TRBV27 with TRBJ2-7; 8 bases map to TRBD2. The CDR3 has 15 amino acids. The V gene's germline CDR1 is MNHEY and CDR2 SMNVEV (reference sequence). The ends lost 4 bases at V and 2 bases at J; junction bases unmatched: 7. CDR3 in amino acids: CASSYRRTSPYEQYF. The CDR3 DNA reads TGTGCCAGCAGTTACCGAAGGACTAGCCCCTACGAGCAGTACTTC.

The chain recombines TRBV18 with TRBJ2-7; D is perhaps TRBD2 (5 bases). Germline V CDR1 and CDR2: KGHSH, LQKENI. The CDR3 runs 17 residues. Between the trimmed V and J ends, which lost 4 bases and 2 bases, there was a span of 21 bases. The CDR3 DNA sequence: TGTGCCAGCTCACGAAGCACCCCTCTAGCAATCCCCTACGAGCAGTACTTC. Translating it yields CASSRSTPLAIPYEQYF. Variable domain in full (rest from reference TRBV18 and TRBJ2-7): NAGVMQNPRHLVRRRGQEARLRCSPMKGHSHVYWYRQLPEEGLKFMVYLQKENIIDESGMPKERFSAEFPKEGPSILRIQQVVRGDSAAYFCASSRSTPLAIPYEQYFGPGTRLTVT.

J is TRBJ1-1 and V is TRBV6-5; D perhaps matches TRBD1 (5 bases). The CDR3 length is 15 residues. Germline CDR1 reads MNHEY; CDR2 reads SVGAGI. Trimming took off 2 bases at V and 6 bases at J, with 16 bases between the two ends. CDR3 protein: CASSYNRRALAEAFF. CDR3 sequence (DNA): TGTGCCAGCAGTTACAATCGCAGGGCACTTGCTGAAGCTTTCTTT.

CDR3: CSVVPLTYSDSHYEQYF. CDR3 DNA: TGCAGCGTTGTCCCTTTAACCTATTCAGACAGCCACTACGAGCAGTACTTC. The gene calls are TRBV29-1 and TRBJ2-7; possibly TRBD1 for D (5 bases). Germline V gives CDR1 SQVTM, CDR2 ANQGSEA. There are 17 residues in the CDR3. V lost 4 bases to trimming and J lost 3 bases, with 25 bases between them.

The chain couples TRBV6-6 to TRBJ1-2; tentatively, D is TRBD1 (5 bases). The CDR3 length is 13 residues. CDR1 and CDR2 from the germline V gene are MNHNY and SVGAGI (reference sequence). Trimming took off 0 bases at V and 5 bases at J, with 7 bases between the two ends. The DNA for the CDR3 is TGTGCCAGCAGTTACTCCGCAGGGTATGGCTACACCTTC. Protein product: CASSYSAGYGYTF.

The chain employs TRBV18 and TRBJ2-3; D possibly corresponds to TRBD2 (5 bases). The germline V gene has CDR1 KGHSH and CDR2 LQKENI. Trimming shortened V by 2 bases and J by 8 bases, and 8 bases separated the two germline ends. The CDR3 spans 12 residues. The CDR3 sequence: CASSPKEATQYF. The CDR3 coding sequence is TGTGCCAGCTCACCAAAGGAGGCTACGCAGTATTTT.

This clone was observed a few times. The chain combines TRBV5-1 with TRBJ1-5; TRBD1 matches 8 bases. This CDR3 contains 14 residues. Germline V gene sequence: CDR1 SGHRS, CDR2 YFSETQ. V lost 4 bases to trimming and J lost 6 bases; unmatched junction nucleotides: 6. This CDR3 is CASSPITGGQPQHF. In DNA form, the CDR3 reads TGCGCCAGCAGCCCCATCACAGGGGGTCAGCCCCAGCATTTT.

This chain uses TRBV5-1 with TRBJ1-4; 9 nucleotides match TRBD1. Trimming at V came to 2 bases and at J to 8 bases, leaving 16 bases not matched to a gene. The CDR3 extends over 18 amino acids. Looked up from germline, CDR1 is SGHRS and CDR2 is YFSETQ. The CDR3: CASSFVPGGGQGGEKLFF. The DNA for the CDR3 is TGCGCCAGCAGCTTCGTCCCCGGGGGGGGACAGGGAGGAGAAAAACTGTTTTTT.

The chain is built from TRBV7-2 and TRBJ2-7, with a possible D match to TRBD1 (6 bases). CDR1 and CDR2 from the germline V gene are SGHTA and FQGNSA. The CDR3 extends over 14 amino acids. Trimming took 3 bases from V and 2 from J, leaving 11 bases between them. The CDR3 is CASSFQGLAYEQYF. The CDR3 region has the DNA TGTGCCAGCAGCTTCCAGGGGCTTGCCTACGAGCAGTACTTC.

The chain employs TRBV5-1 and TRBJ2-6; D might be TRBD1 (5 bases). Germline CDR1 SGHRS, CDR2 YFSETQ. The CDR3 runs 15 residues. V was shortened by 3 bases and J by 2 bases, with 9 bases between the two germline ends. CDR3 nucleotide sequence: TGCGCCAGCAGCTACTTCAGGGCTGGGGCCAACGTCCTGACTTTC. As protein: CASSYFRAGANVLTF.

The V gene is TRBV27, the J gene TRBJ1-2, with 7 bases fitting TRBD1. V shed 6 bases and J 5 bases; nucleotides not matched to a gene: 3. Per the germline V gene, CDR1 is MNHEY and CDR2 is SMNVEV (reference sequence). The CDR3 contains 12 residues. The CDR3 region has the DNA TGTGCCAGCAGGGGGACAGAGTATGGCTACACCTTC. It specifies CASRGTEYGYTF.

As DNA, the CDR3 is TGTGCCAGCAGCGCGGGGGGACGCACCGGGGAGCTGTTTTTT. It encodes CASSAGGRTGELFF. V usage is TRBV7-3 and J usage is TRBJ2-2; 8 bases fit TRBD2. Germline V gene sequence: CDR1 SGHTA, CDR2 FQGTGA. Unmatched junction bases numbered 3, after V lost 5 bases and J lost 4 bases. The CDR3 is 14 residues long.

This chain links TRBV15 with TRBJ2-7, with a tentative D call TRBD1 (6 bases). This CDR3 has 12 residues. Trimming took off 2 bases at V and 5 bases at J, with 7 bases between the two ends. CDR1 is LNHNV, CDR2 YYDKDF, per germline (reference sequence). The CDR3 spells CATSRNRDEQYF. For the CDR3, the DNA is TGTGCCACCAGCAGAAACAGGGACGAGCAGTACTTC.

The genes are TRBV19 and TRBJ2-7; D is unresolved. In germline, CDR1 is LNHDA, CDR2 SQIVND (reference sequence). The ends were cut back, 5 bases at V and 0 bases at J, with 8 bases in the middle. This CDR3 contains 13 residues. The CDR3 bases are TGTGCCAGTAGTTCTTGGGTCTCCTACGAGCAGTACTTC. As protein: CASSSWVSYEQYF.

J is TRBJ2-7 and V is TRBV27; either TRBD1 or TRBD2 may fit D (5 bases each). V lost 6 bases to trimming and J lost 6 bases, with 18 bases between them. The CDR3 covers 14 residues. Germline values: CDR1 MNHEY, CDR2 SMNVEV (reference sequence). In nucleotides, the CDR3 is TGTGCCAGCAGCCGTTCAGGGACCCCATCCGAGCAGTACTTC. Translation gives CASSRSGTPSEQYF.

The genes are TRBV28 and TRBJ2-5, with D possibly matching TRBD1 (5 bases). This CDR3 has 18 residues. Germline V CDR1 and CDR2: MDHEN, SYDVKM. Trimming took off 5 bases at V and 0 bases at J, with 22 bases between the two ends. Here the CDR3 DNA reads TGTGCCAGCAGTCTCACCCAGGGTATAGGAGTCAACCAAGAGACCCAGTACTTC. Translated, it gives CASSLTQGIGVNQETQYF.

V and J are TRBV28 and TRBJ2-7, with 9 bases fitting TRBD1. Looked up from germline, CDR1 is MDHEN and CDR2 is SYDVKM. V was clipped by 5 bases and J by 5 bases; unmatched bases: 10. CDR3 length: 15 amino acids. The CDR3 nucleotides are TGTGCCAGCAGTGCACAGGGGGCGCCTCCCCACGAGCAGTACTTC. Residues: CASSAQGAPPHEQYF.